This TCR beta chain came from a study of OX40 agonist ivuxolimab in advanced cancers. General study points: Relative to CD4+ cells, CD8+ T cells on average had more expanded clones. The study observed clonal expansion of CD4+ and CD8+ blood T cells by week 6 at 0.1 to 3.0 mg/kg.

From germline, CDR1 is LNHDA and CDR2 SQIVND (reference sequence). The CDR3 covers 14 residues. The ends lost 6 bases at V and 7 bases at J; junction bases unmatched: 10. The protocol was immunoSEQ multiplex PCR, while the TCRdb copy is restricted to in-frame clones and leaves out a portion. This table holds 60,000 to 70,000 clones, 80% to 90% found once. A word on this clone: Antigen: not known.

This receptor was taken from an adult with an advanced solid tumor such as melanoma, head and neck, liver or kidney cancer. This specimen was CD4+ or CD8+ T cells sorted from blood, taken in a trial of the OX40 agonist ivuxolimab. The chain is built from TRBV19 and TRBJ2-5; TRBD2 agrees at 8 bases. The CDR3 DNA reads as TGTGCCAGTAGCGGGAGCGGGAGTCTAGTGACCCAGTACTTC. It translates to CASSGSGSLVTQYF.